This TCR beta chain was captured by sequencing in a study of cytomegalovirus exposure and HLA in healthy donors. The CDR3 spans 14 residues. Germline CDR1 is SGHKS and CDR2 is YYEKEE (reference sequence). The V end lost 4 bases, the J end lost 8 bases, and 13 bases lay between the germline ends. Study observations and caveats: Donors belonging to an Asian-associated ancestry cluster reportedly showed fewer N-insertions in productive TCRs than the approximately 640-donor mean, according to what a later analysis found. 150 to 200 TCR beta chains were listed as cytomegalovirus-associated.

Researchers ran the PCR with 60 Vbeta and 13 Jbeta primers. Clones were sequenced by immunoSEQ multiplex PCR, and TCRdb holds only the in-frame ones, with some missing. The sample records about 210,000 clones, about four fifths being singletons. This clone was found a few times. As yet, its antigen is unknown. Source material: PBMCs. This receptor was obtained from a woman between 50 and 59 years old in good health and CMV-seropositive. The chain combines TRBV5-5 with TRBJ1-6, with unresolved D. This chain's CDR3 is CASSPGGGDSPLHF. The DNA for the CDR3 is TGTGCCAGCAGCCCAGGAGGCGGGGATTCACCCCTCCACTTT.